The clone carrying this T cell receptor (beta chain) occurred a few times. Its antigen is unidentified. This entry comes from a study of T-cell reconstitution after alpha-beta-depleted transplantation in children. The CDR3 spans 12 residues. Germline V gene lookup returns CDR1 MNHEY and CDR2 SVGEGT. Trimming took off 6 bases at V and 14 bases at J, with 18 bases between the two ends. The TCRbeta library was prepared with unique molecular identifiers. TCRdb ran MiXCR on the PCR reads and lists one entry per CDR3 protein. The sample consists of 80,000 or so distinct CDR3 sequences, less than 15% of them appearing once. Notes on the study in general: In some patients, recipient T cells and intrathymic progenitors surviving conditioning explained high day-60 diversity. T-cell numbers and diversity one year post-transplant derived largely from freshly generated T cells. Roughly two months post-transplant, alpha-beta T cells reportedly originated from several hundred graft clones that had expanded.

This clonotype was obtained from a male patient aged 2-10 years who had a stem cell transplant for acute lymphoblastic leukemia, so the T cells may come from the graft donor. The sequencing used PBMCs, mostly from graft donor cells, collected 180 days after TCRalphabeta/CD19-depleted stem cell transplant. This rearrangement joins TRBV6-2 or TRBV6-3 to TRBJ2-3; no clear D gene. CDR3 protein: CASSSKGRHPYF. The CDR3 DNA sequence: TGTGCCAGCAGCTCGAAAGGGCGTCACCCGTATTTT.